The T cell receptor beta chain described here comes from a study of blood T cell repertoires in COVID-19. Study overall: Italy, Spain and the United States were the sources of the convalescent and acute COVID-19 samples.

The CDR3 extends over 13 amino acids. Per the germline V gene, CDR1 is MNHNY and CDR2 is SVGAGI (reference sequence). V dropped 2 bases and J dropped 7 bases, with 9 bases sitting between them. Authors' methods: Reference gene primer amplification in the assay estimated nucleated cell counts. Clones were read by immunoSEQ multiplex PCR, and TCRdb kept only the in-frame ones, dropping some. D and trimming come from the DNA, and the V and J calls and clone size come from that table. This sample has 65,000 to 90,000 clones; 83% occur once, and the top ten carry 25% to 35%. The sequenced material came from peripheral blood. The receptor was derived from a woman older than 75 with acute or convalescent COVID-19. V gene TRBV6-6 combines with J gene TRBJ1-5, with D possibly matching TRBD1 (6 bases). DNA of the CDR3: TGTGCCAGCAGTTACGGTGGGGGCCAGCCCCAGCATTTT. Amino acids: CASSYGGGQPQHF.